These 18 T cell receptor beta chains came from one sample sequenced in a study of beta chain features in type 1 diabetes. Isolated RNA was reverse transcribed in full, so expressed TCRB transcripts were sequenced. This table comes from immunoSEQ multiplex PCR, and its TCRdb copy is limited to in-frame clones, with some not included. This sample has 900,000 or so clones, with 17% found just once. Source material: naive CD4+ T cells from blood. All receptors come from a woman under 30 in good health.

CDR3 sequence (DNA): TGTGCCAGCAGTCCCTATAGCGGGAGTTTTGAGACCCAGTACTTC. Protein sequence: CASSPYSGSFETQYF. The V and J genes are TRBV27 and TRBJ2-5, with TRBD2 matching 9 bases. This CDR3 has 15 residues. V was pared by 5 bases and J by 5 bases, with 9 bases of the junction left unmatched. Germline-derived CDR1 and CDR2 are MNHEY and SMNVEV (reference sequence).

The chain has TRBV7-9 and TRBJ2-7; D possibly corresponds to TRBD1 (5 bases). Germline CDR1 and CDR2: SEHNR and FQNEAQ (reference sequence). There are 14 residues in the CDR3. V lost 6 bases and J lost 5, with 17 bases in between. CDR3 DNA sequence: TGTGCCAGCAGTCCCTTTGCCAGGGCTGACGAGCAGTACTTC. The encoded protein is CASSPFARADEQYF.

The rearrangement links TRBV18 to TRBJ2-3; D possibly uses TRBD1 or TRBD2 (5 bases each). The germline gives CDR1 KGHSH, CDR2 LQKENI. Deletions cut 5 bases from V and 2 bases from J, with 8 bases between. This CDR3 is built from 13 residues. The CDR3 DNA reads as TGTGCCAGCTCAAGAGGGACCACAGATACGCAGTATTTT. Translation gives CASSRGTTDTQYF.

For this clone: Other DNA sequences in this sample translate to the same CDR3. The rearrangement links TRBV7-2 to TRBJ2-2, with unresolved D. V lost 1 base and J lost 2, with 5 bases in between. From germline, CDR1 is SGHTA and CDR2 FQGNSA. The CDR3 is 14 residues long. CDR3 nucleotide sequence: TGTGCCAGCAGCTTAGGTTCCAACACCGGGGAGCTGTTTTTT. Translated, it gives CASSLGSNTGELFF.

This clone appeared a few times. This chain links TRBV4-3 with TRBJ1-1, with TRBD1 identical over 9 bases. Germline V CDR1 and CDR2: LGHNA, YSLEER. The ends lost 1 base at V and 4 bases at J; junction bases unmatched: 4. The CDR3 contains 15 residues. The CDR3 DNA follows: TGCGCCAGCAGCCAAGGTGACAGGGGGACCACTGAAGCTTTCTTT. It codes for CASSQGDRGTTEAFF.

The rearrangement joins TRBV4-3 to TRBJ2-7; TRBD1 is a possible D gene (5 bases). CDR1 is LGHNA, CDR2 YSLEER, per germline. The ends were cut back, 0 bases at V and 6 bases at J, with 15 bases in the middle. The CDR3 loop spans 15 amino acids. The CDR3 DNA follows: TGCGCCAGCAGCCAAGAGATAGGACAATATTCCGAGCAGTACTTC. Translated: CASSQEIGQYSEQYF.

The rearrangement links TRBV29-1 to TRBJ1-2, with D uncertain. Germline lookup yields CDR1 SQVTM and CDR2 ANQGSEA. Trimming took 4 bases from V and 6 from J, leaving 15 bases between them. The CDR3 consists of 13 residues. Here the CDR3 DNA reads TGCAGCGTTGTAGGAAGGGTGAGAGATGGCTACACCTTC. As protein: CSVVGRVRDGYTF.

This clone has just a few counts. The CDR3 sequence: CASSLLFRRDTQYF. The CDR3 bases are TGTGCCAGCAGTTTATTATTCAGGAGGGATACGCAGTATTTT. The chain links TRBV28 to TRBJ2-3; D is possibly TRBD2 (5 bases). This CDR3 is 14 amino acids long. Germline-derived CDR1 and CDR2 are MDHEN and SYDVKM. Between the trimmed V and J ends, which lost 1 base and 6 bases, there was a span of 11 bases.

This clone was counted a few times. This chain links TRBV9 with TRBJ1-4; D is perhaps TRBD1 (5 bases). Trimming left V 0 bases short and J 8 bases short, with 11 bases between. The germline V gene has CDR1 SGDLS and CDR2 YYNGEE. The CDR3 has 14 amino acids. CDR3 nucleotide sequence: TGTGCCAGCAGCGTAGCTGGGGGGAAGGAAAAACTGTTTTTT. Translating it yields CASSVAGGKEKLFF.

The chain has TRBV4-3 and TRBJ1-4; no firm D call. V lost 1 base to trimming and J lost 7 bases, with 13 bases between them. The CDR3 is made up of 15 amino acids. Germline lookup yields CDR1 LGHNA and CDR2 YSLEER. DNA for the CDR3: TGCGCCAGCAGCCAAGGGACCCTATCGGCTGAAAAACTGTTTTTT. Protein: CASSQGTLSAEKLFF.

The rearrangement links TRBV11-2 to TRBJ2-1, with 11 positions matching TRBD2. Trimming at V came to 0 bases and at J to 10 bases, leaving 11 bases not matched to a gene. CDR1 SGHAT and CDR2 FQNNGV come from the germline V gene. There are 17 residues in the CDR3. CDR3 amino acids: CASSLEGGSGRAMEQFF. CDR3 bases: TGTGCCAGCAGCTTAGAAGGTGGTAGCGGGAGGGCCATGGAGCAGTTCTTC.

The chain has TRBV28 and TRBJ2-7; D call uncertain. V was shortened by 4 bases and J by 0 bases, with 1 base between the two germline ends. Germline lookup yields CDR1 MDHEN and CDR2 SYDVKM. The CDR3 length is 11 residues. The DNA of the CDR3 is TGTGCCAGCAGTTACTCCTACGAGCAGTACTTC. Encoded protein: CASSYSYEQYF. The full variable domain, completed using reference TRBV28 and TRBJ2-7, is DVKVTQSSRYLVKRTGEKVFLECVQDMDHENMFWYRQDPGLGLRLIYFSYDVKMKEKGDIPEGYSVSREKKERFSLILESASTNQTSMYLCASSYSYEQYFGPGTRLTVT.

This clone has just a few counts. This sequence joins TRBV27 and TRBJ1-1, with 7 bases lining up with TRBD1. CDR3 length: 14 amino acids. Germline trimming cut 5 bases from V and 9 bases from J; bases unmatched to any gene: 12. The germline V gene has CDR1 MNHEY and CDR2 SMNVEV (reference sequence). The CDR3 DNA follows: TGTGCCAGCAGTCGGAGACAGGGCGCCACACAAGCTTTCTTT. It encodes CASSRRQGATQAFF.

The CDR3 DNA reads TGTGCCAGCAGTTACTCAGGGACTGGACTGCCCCAGCATTTT. Translating it yields CASSYSGTGLPQHF. The V gene is TRBV6-5, the J gene TRBJ1-5, with D possibly being TRBD1 (5 bases). Germline CDR1 and CDR2: MNHEY and SVGAGI. The CDR3 has 14 residues. Trimming took 0 bases from V and 9 from J, leaving 12 bases between them.

The table lists this clone with many counts. The chain has TRBV7-9 and TRBJ1-1; D uncertain. Trimming cost V 3 bases and J 4 bases, with 12 bases left between them. Germline lookup yields CDR1 SEHNR and CDR2 FQNEAQ (reference sequence). The CDR3 loop spans 14 amino acids. The CDR3 coding sequence is TGTGCCAGCAGCTTGCTTACTGGCAGCACTGAAGCTTTCTTT. Its protein product is CASSLLTGSTEAFF.

J is TRBJ1-2 and V is TRBV28; D might be TRBD1 (6 bases). Germline V gives CDR1 MDHEN, CDR2 SYDVKM. The CDR3 spans 12 residues. Trimming cost V 8 bases and J 3 bases, with 10 bases left between them. The CDR3 loop reads CASLDRYYGYTF. The CDR3, as DNA: TGTGCCAGCTTGGACAGATACTATGGCTACACCTTC.

In its sample, this clone was seen a few times. This chain connects TRBV28 to TRBJ2-1, with D tentatively TRBD2 (5 bases). The V end was cut by 1 base, the J end by 9 bases, with 19 bases between. The CDR3 contains 16 residues. Germline CDR1 is MDHEN and CDR2 is SYDVKM. The CDR3 region has the DNA TGTGCCAGCAGTTTATCTCTAGCCGGCGGGTACGGTGAGCAGTTCTTC. Translated, it gives CASSLSLAGGYGEQFF.

The CDR3 region has the DNA TGTGCCACCAGCCCCATCACAGACACGTACTCCTACAATGAGCAGTTCTTC. Encoded protein: CATSPITDTYSYNEQFF. The chain joins TRBV15 to TRBJ2-1; unclear D gene. V lost 5 bases, J lost 0 bases, and 17 bases lay in between. The CDR3 has 17 residues. Germline V gene data show CDR1 as LNHNV and CDR2 as YYDKDF (reference sequence).